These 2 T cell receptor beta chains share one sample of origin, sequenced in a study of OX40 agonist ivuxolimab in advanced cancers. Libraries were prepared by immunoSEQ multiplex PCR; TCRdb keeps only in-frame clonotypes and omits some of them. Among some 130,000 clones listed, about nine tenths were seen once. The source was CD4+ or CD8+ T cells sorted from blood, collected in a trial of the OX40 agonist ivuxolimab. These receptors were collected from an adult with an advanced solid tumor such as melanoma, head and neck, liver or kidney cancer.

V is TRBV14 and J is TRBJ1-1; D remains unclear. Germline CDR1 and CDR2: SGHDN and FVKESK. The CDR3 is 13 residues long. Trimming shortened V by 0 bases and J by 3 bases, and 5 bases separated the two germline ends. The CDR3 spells CASSQDLYTEAFF. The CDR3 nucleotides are TGTGCCAGCAGCCAAGATCTTTACACTGAAGCTTTCTTT. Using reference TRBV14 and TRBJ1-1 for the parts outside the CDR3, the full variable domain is EAGVTQFPSHSVIEKGQTVTLRCDPISGHDNLYWYRRVMGKEIKFLLHFVKESKQDESGMPNNRFLAERTGGTYSTLKVQPAELEDSGVYFCASSQDLYTEAFFGQGTRLTVV.

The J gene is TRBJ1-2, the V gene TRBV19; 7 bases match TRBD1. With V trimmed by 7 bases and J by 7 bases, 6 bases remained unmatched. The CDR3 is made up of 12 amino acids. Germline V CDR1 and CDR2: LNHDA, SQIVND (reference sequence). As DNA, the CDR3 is TGTGCCAGTACAGGGGGAGGATTTGGCTACACCTTC. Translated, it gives CASTGGGFGYTF.